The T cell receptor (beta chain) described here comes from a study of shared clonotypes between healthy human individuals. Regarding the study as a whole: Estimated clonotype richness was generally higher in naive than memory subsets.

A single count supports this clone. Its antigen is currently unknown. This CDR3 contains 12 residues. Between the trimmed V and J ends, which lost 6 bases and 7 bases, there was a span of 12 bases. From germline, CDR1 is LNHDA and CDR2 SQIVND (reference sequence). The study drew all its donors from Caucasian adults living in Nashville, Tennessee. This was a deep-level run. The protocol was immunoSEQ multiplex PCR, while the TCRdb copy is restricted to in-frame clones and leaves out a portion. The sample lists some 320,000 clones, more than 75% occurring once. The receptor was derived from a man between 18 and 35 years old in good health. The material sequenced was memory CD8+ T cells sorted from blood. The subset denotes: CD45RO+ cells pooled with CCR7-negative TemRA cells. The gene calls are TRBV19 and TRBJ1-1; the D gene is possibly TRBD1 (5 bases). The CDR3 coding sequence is TGTGCCAGTAGCACCGGGACCATTGAAGCTTTCTTT. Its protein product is CASSTGTIEAFF. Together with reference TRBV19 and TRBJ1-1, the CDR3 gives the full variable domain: DGGITQSPKYLFRKEGQNVTLSCEQNLNHDAMYWYRQDPGQGLRLIYYSQIVNDFQKGDIAEGYSVSREKKESFPLTVTSAQKNPTAFYLCASSTGTIEAFFGQGTRLTVV.